This TCR beta chain was identified in a study of PD-L1 blockade in urothelial cancer. Study summary: Males with bladder-origin urothelial cancer constituted about 85% of the roughly 30 patients. Prior regimens of chemotherapy numbered 0 to 3 per patient.

The V and J ends lost 3 bases and 8 bases respectively, with 19 bases between them. This CDR3 spans 15 amino acids. The V gene's germline CDR1 is LGHNA and CDR2 YSLEER. Only in-frame clones appear in the TCRdb table, and some are missing; sequencing was by immunoSEQ multiplex PCR. The sample yields fewer than 45,000 clones, roughly four fifths seen once. The sequencing used PBMCs, collected around atezolizumab (anti-PD-L1) treatment. The chain links TRBV4-3 to TRBJ1-2; unclear D gene. This receptor was identified in an older man with urothelial cancer. For the CDR3, the DNA is TGCGCCAGCAGCCAGTCCACTCCGGGTTTGACGGGCTACACCTTC. Its translation is CASSQSTPGLTGYTF.